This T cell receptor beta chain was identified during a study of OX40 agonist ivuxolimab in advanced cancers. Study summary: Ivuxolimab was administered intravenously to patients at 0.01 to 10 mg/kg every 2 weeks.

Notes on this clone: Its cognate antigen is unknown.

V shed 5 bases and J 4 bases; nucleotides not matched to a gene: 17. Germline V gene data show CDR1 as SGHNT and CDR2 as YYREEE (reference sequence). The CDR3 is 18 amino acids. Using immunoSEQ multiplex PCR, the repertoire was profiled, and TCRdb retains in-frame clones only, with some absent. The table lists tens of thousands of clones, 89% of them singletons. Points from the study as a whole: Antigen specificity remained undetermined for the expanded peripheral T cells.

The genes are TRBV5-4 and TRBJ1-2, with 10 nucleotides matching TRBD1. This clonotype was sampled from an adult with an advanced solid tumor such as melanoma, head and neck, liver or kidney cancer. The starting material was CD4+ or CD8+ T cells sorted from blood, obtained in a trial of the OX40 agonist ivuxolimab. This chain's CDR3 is CASSPPGTGETGRYGYTF. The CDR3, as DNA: TGTGCCAGCAGTCCCCCGGGGACAGGGGAGACCGGTCGCTATGGCTACACCTTC.